This T cell receptor beta chain emerged from a study of blood T cell repertoires in COVID-19. Turning to the study itself: The origin of the acute and convalescent COVID-19 samples was the United States, Italy and Spain. T cells, B-cell-depleted T cells, or PBMCs supplied cDNA or gDNA.

The count of this clone is one. As processed by the authors: Reference gene primer amplification gave nucleated cell count estimates. TCRdb keeps only in-frame clones here, not all; method: immunoSEQ multiplex PCR. Clone size and the V and J calls come from that table; the DNA yielded D and trimming. The table lists under 250,000 clones, around nine tenths of them singletons, with more than 0.7% in the top ten. The CDR3 length is 14 residues. Germline CDR1 is ENHRY and CDR2 is SYGVKD. Trimming took off 3 bases at V and 6 bases at J, with 15 bases between the two ends. Seattle patient enrollment occurred during active infection, with longitudinal follow-up thereafter.

The genes are TRBV10-3 and TRBJ2-7; the D gene is possibly TRBD1 (6 bases). The material sequenced was peripheral blood. The origin of this receptor is a man in his 60s with COVID-19, enrolled during active disease. CDR3 nucleotide sequence: TGTGCCATCAGTGACCCCGGACAGCCTCTCGAGCAGTACTTC. As protein: CAISDPGQPLEQYF.